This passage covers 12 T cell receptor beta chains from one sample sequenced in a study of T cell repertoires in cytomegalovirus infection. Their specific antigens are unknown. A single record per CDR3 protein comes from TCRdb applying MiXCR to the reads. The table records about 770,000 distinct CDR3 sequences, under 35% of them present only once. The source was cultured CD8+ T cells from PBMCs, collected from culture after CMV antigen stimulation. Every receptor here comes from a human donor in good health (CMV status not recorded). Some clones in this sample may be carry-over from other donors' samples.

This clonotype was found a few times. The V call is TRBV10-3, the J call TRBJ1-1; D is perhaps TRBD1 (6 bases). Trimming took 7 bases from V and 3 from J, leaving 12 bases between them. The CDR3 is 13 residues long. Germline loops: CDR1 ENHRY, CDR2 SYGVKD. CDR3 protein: CAITGGRDTEAFF. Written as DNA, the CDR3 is TGTGCCATCACGGGGGGCCGAGACACTGAAGCTTTCTTT.

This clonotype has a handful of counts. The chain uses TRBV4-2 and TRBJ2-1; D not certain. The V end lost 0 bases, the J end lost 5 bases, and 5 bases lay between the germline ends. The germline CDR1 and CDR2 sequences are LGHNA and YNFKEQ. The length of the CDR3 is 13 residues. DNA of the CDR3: TGTGCCAGCAGCCAAGAAGTAGACAATGAGCAGTTCTTC. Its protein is CASSQEVDNEQFF.

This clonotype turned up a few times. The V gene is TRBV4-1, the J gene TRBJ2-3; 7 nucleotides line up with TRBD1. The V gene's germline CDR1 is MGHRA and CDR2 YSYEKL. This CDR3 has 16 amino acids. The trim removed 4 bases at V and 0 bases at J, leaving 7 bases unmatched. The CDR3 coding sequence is TGCGCCAGCAGCCGCCCCAGGGACAGCAGCACAGATACGCAGTATTTT. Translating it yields CASSRPRDSSTDTQYF.

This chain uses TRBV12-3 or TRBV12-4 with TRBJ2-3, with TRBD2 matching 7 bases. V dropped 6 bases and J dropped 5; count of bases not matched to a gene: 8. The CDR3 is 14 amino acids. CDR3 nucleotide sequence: TGTGCCAGCAGCCCTAAGCGGGGAGGAGATACGCAGTATTTT. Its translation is CASSPKRGGDTQYF.

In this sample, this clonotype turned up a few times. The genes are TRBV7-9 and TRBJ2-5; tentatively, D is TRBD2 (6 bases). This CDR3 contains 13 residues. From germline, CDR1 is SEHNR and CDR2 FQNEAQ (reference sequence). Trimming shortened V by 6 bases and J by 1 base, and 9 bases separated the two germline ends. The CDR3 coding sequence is TGTGCCAGCAGATCGGGACTCCAAGAGACCCAGTACTTC. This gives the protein CASRSGLQETQYF.

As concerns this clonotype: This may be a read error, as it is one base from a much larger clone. The CDR3 is CASSPSPGLAGGSIYNEQFF. The CDR3, as DNA: TGTGCCAGCAGCCCATCGCCGGGACTAGCGGGGGGGTCGATCTACAATGAGCAGTTCTTC. The rearrangement links TRBV7-9 to TRBJ2-1, with 16 positions matching TRBD2. Germline V CDR1 and CDR2: SEHNR, FQNEAQ (reference sequence). The CDR3 sequence is 20 residues long. The V segment lost 5 bases and the J segment 3 bases; nucleotides outside the gene matches: 13.

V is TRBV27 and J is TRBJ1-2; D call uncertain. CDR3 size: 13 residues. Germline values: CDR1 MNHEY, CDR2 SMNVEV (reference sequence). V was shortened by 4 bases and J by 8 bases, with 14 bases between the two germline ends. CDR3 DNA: TGTGCCAGCAGTTATGAGCCGGGAGTGGGCTACACCTTC. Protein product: CASSYEPGVGYTF.

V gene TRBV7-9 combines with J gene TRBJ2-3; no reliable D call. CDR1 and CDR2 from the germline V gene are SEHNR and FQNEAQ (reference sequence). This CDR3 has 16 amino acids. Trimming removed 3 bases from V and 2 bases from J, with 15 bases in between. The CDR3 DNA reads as TGTGCCAGCAGCTTGGGTTCGGGCGGTTACACAGATACGCAGTATTTT. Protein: CASSLGSGGYTDTQYF. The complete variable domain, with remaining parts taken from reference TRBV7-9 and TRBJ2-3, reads DTGVSQNPRHKITKRGQNVTFRCDPISEHNRLYWYRQTLGQGPEFLTYFQNEAQLEKSRLLSDRFSAERPKGSFSTLEIQRTEQGDSAMYLCASSLGSGGYTDTQYFGPGTRLTVL.

CDR3 protein: CASSREGAVPRPGTDTQYF. As DNA, the CDR3 is TGTGCCAGCAGCCGGGAGGGGGCAGTACCTAGGCCTGGCACAGATACGCAGTATTTT. V usage is TRBV7-9 and J usage is TRBJ2-3; tentative D call: TRBD2 (8 bases). The germline V gene encodes CDR1 SEHNR and CDR2 FQNEAQ (reference sequence). The CDR3 is 19 residues long. V was shortened by 5 bases and J by 1 base, with 25 bases between the two germline ends.

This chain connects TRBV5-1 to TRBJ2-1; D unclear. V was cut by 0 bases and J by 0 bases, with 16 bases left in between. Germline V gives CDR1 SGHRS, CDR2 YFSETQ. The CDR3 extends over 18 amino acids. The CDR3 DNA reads TGCGCCAGCAGCTTGGCATTTTTCGTGGGTAGCTCCTACAATGAGCAGTTCTTC. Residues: CASSLAFFVGSSYNEQFF.

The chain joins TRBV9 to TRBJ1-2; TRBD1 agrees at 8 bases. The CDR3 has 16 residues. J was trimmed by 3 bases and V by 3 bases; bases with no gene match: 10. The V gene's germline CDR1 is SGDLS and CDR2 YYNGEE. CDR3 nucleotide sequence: TGTGCCAGCAGCGGACCGGGACAGGCCAATTACTATGGCTACACCTTC. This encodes CASSGPGQANYYGYTF.

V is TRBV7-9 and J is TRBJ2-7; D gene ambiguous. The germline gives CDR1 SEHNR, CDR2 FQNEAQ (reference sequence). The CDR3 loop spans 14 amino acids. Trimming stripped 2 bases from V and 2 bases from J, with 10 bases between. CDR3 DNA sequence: TGTGCCAGCAGCTTAAACGGAGTTACCTACGAGCAGTACTTC. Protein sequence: CASSLNGVTYEQYF.